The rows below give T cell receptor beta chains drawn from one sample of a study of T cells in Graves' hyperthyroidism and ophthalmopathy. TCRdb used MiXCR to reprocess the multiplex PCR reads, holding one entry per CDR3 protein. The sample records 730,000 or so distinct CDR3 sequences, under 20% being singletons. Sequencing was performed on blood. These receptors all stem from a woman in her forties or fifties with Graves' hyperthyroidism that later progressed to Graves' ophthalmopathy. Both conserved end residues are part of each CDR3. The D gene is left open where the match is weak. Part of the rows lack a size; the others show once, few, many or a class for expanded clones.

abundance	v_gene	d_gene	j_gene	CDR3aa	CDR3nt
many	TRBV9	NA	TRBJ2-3	CASSGLTGRAATDTQYF	TGTGCCAGCAGCGGACTTACAGGGAGGGCGGCCACAGATACGCAGTATTTT
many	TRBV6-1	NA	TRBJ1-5	CASSSPTGRGSNQPQHF	TGTGCCAGCAGTTCTCCCACGGGCAGGGGAAGCAATCAGCCCCAGCATTTT
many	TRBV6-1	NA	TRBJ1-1	CASSPGDVNTEAFF	TGTGCCAGCAGTCCAGGGGACGTGAACACTGAAGCTTTCTTT
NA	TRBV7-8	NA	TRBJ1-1	CASIPSGGTEAFF	TGTGCCAGCATCCCAAGTGGGGGCACTGAAGCTTTCTTT
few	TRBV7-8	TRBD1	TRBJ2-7	CASSGSAGTGIYEQYF	TGTGCCAGCAGCGGGTCCGCCGGGACAGGCATCTACGAGCAGTACTTC
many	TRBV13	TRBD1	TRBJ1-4	CASSRQGAQVEKLFF	TGTGCCAGCAGCAGACAGGGGGCGCAGGTTGAAAAACTGTTTTTT
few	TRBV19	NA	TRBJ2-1	CASSIEADSSYNEQFF	TGTGCCAGTAGTATAGAGGCGGACAGCTCCTACAATGAGCAGTTCTTC
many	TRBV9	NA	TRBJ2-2	CASSPFGEFTGELFF	TGTGCCAGCAGCCCTTTTGGGGAATTCACCGGGGAGCTGTTTTTT
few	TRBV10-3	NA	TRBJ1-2	CAISEPVPGGYTF	TGTGCCATCAGTGAACCCGTCCCGGGCGGCTACACCTTC
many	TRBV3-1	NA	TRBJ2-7	CASSQEISRGYEQYF	TGTGCCAGCAGCCAAGAGATTTCCAGGGGCTACGAGCAGTACTTC
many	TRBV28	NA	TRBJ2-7	CASSGMDEQYF	TGTGCCAGCAGTGGGATGGACGAGCAGTACTTC
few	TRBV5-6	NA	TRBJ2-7	CASSGGGFVSGDQIYEQYF	TGTGCCAGCAGCGGGGGCGGGTTCGTGTCGGGGGACCAAATCTACGAGCAGTACTTC
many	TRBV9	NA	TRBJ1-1	CASSVTGRTEAFF	TGTGCCAGCAGCGTAACCGGGAGGACTGAAGCTTTCTTT
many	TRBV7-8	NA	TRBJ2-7	CASSLGGPTSYEQYF	TGTGCCAGCAGCTTAGGGGGGCCCACCTCCTACGAGCAGTACTTC
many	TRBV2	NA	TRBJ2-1	CASSVDRDAPNEQFF	TGTGCCAGCAGTGTGGACAGAGATGCGCCCAATGAGCAGTTCTTC
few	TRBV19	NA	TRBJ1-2	CASSIGTANYGYTF	TGTGCCAGTAGTATCGGCACAGCTAACTATGGCTACACCTTC
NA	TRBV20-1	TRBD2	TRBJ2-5	CSARAGLAGGQETQYF	TGCAGTGCTAGGGCCGGACTAGCGGGGGGACAAGAGACCCAGTACTTC
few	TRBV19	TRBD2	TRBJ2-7	CASSLHGTSGVEQYF	TGTGCCAGTAGTCTCCACGGGACTAGCGGGGTCGAGCAGTACTTC
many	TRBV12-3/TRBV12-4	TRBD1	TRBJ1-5	CASTLGTAVFQPQHF	TGTGCCAGCACCCTGGGGACAGCAGTTTTTCAGCCCCAGCATTTT
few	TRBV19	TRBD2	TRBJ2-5	CATLGGGKTQYF	TGTGCCACCCTCGGGGGGGGGAAGACCCAGTACTTC
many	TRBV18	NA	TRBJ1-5	CASSPDGVQPQHF	TGTGCCAGCTCCCCGGACGGTGTCCAGCCCCAGCATTTT
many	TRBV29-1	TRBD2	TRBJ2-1	CSVVPSGFYNEQFF	TGCAGCGTTGTTCCTAGCGGGTTCTACAATGAGCAGTTCTTC
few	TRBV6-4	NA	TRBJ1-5	CASSEDIYQPQHF	TGTGCCAGCAGCGAGGACATTTATCAGCCCCAGCATTTT
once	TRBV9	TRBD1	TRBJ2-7	CASSRDSTFSYEQYF	TGTGCCAGCAGCCGGGACAGCACGTTTTCCTACGAGCAGTACTTC
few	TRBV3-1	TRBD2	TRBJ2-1	CASSLRTSGGAINNEQFF	TGTGCCAGCAGCCTCAGAACTAGCGGGGGGGCCATTAACAATGAGCAGTTCTTC
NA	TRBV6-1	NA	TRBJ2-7	CASRSSGASDYEQYF	TGTGCCAGTCGTTCAAGTGGGGCATCGGACTACGAGCAGTACTTC
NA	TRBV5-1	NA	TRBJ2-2	CASSLGVGGNTGELFF	TGCGCCAGCAGCTTGGGTGTCGGGGGTAACACCGGGGAGCTGTTTTTT
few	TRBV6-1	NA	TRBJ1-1	CASSEVAGLNTEAFF	TGTGCCAGCAGTGAAGTTGCAGGATTGAACACTGAAGCTTTCTTT
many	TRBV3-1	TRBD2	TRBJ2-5	CASSQQSGGAQETQYF	TGTGCCAGCAGCCAACAAAGCGGGGGGGCCCAAGAGACCCAGTACTTC
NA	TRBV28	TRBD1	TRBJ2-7	CASSSPDRGFYEQYF	TGTGCCAGCAGTTCCCCCGACAGGGGGTTCTACGAGCAGTACTTC
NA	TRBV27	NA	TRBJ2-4	CASSLFGGRAKNIQYF	TGTGCCAGCAGTTTATTCGGAGGTCGAGCAAAAAACATTCAGTACTTC
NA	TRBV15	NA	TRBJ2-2	CATSGVRRTGELFF	TGTGCCACCAGCGGAGTACGTCGCACCGGGGAGCTGTTTTTT
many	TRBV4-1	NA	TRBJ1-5	CASSQEGYSNQPQHF	TGTGCCAGCAGCCAAGAAGGATATAGCAATCAGCCCCAGCATTTT
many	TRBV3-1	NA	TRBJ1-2	CASSQTTGNYGYTF	TGTGCCAGCAGCCAAACGACTGGGAACTATGGCTACACCTTC
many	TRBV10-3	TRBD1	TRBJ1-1	CAISESRVRDRRDTEAFF	TGTGCCATCAGTGAGTCGAGGGTTAGGGACAGGAGGGATACTGAAGCTTTCTTT
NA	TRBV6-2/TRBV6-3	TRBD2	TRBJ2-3	CASSGLAGASTDTQYF	TGTGCCAGCAGTGGACTAGCGGGGGCAAGCACAGATACGCAGTATTTT
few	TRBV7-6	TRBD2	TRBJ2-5	CASSLGTSGEETQYF	TGTGCCAGCAGCCTTGGGACTAGCGGGGAAGAGACCCAGTACTTC
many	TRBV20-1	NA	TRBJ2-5	CSARDWRGQETQYF	TGCAGTGCTAGAGACTGGCGGGGGCAGGAGACCCAGTACTTC
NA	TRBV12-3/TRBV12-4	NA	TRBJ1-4	CASSTGFNEKLFF	TGTGCCAGCAGCACAGGGTTTAATGAAAAACTGTTTTTT
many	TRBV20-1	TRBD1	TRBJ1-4	CSARRTGHEKLFF	TGCAGTGCTAGAAGGACAGGGCACGAAAAACTGTTTTTT
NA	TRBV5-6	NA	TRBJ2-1	CASSLAYGGKGYNEQFF	TGTGCCAGCAGCTTGGCCTATGGGGGAAAGGGATACAATGAGCAGTTCTTC
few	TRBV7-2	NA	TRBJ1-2	CASSVQGYYGYTF	TGTGCCAGCAGCGTCCAGGGTTACTATGGCTACACCTTC
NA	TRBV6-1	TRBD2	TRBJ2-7	CASSEVWLAGGTQQYF	TGTGCCAGCAGTGAGGTCTGGCTAGCGGGGGGTACGCAGCAGTACTTC
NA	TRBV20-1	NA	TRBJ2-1	CSATVTSTNEQFF	TGCAGTGCTACAGTAACTAGTACCAATGAGCAGTTCTTC
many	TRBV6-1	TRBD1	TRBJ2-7	CASRTGTGASEQYF	TGTGCCAGCAGAACCGGGACAGGGGCTTCCGAGCAGTACTTC
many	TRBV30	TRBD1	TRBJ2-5	CAWSATGETQYF	TGTGCCTGGAGTGCGACAGGGGAGACCCAGTACTTC
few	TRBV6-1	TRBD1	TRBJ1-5	CASSSSGGQPQHF	TGTGCCAGCAGTTCGTCAGGGGGTCAGCCCCAGCATTTT
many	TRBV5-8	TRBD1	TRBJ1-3	CASSARTGSGNTIYF	TGTGCCAGCAGCGCCAGGACAGGGAGTGGAAACACCATATATTTT
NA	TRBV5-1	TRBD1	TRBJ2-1	CASSFGQGEEFF	TGCGCCAGCAGTTTCGGACAGGGCGAAGAGTTCTTC
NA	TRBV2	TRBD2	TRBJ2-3	CASSDASGGPDTQYF	TGTGCCAGCAGTGACGCTAGCGGGGGGCCAGATACGCAGTATTTT
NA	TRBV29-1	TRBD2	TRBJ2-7	CSTLGSSGGWSSYEQYF	TGCAGCACACTAGGGTCTAGCGGGGGCTGGAGCTCCTACGAGCAGTACTTC
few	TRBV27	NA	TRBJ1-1	CASRESRENTEAFF	TGTGCCAGCAGGGAATCCAGGGAGAACACTGAAGCTTTCTTT
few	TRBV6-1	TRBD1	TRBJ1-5	CASSVTGEDQPQHF	TGTGCCAGCAGCGTCACAGGGGAGGATCAGCCCCAGCATTTT